This TCR beta chain came from a study of tumor-infiltrating lymphocytes in primary liver carcinoma. About the research overall: Productive TCRbeta read counts per sample ran from roughly 4 to 7 million and were similar across tissue types.

This clonotype was seen many times. Both blood RNA, taken from unsorted whole blood, and germline DNA were extracted. Chronic HBV infection was present in the patients, who were treatment-naive. Total RNA (approximately 500 ng) served as template for TCR beta cDNA synthesis primed by a constant-region primer. Libraries for TCR beta were built through three nested multiplex PCR rounds, which together made up a slightly modified ARM-PCR procedure. TCRdb used MiXCR to reprocess the multiplex PCR reads, holding one entry per CDR3 protein. Altogether 300,000 to 350,000 distinct CDR3 sequences are present, almost 65% being singletons, with the ten largest covering 6.5%. The TCR sequence derives from a man aged 35 to 55 with primary liver carcinoma and hepatitis B virus infection. Sequences were obtained from peripheral blood.

The CDR3 is CSVEDLRGRFSYEQYF. CDR3 DNA sequence: TGCAGCGTTGAAGATCTTCGTGGCAGATTCTCCTACGAGCAGTACTTC. The rearrangement links TRBV29-1 to TRBJ2-7; D gene ambiguous. Per germline, CDR1 SQVTM and CDR2 ANQGSEA. The CDR3 is 16 residues long. V was cut by 0 bases and J by 0 bases, with 15 bases left in between.